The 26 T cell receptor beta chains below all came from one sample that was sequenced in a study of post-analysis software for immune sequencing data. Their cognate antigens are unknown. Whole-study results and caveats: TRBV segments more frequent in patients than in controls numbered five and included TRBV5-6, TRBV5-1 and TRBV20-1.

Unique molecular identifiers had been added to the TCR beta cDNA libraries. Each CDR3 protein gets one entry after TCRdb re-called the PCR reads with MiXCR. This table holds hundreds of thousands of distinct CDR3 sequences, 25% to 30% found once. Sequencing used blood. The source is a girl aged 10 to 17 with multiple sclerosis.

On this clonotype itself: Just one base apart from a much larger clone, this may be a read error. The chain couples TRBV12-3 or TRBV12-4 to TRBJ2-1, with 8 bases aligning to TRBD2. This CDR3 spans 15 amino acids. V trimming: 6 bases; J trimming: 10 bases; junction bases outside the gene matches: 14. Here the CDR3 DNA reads TGTGCCAGCAGGGCTACCGGGACTAGGGGCAAGGAGCAGTTCTTC. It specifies CASRATGTRGKEQFF.

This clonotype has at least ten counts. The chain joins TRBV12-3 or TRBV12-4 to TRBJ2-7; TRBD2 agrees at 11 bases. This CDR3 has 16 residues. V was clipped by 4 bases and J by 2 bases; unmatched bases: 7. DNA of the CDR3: TGTGCCAGCAGTTCCCTAGCGGGAGGTCCACCCTACGAGCAGTACTTC. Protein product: CASSSLAGGPPYEQYF.

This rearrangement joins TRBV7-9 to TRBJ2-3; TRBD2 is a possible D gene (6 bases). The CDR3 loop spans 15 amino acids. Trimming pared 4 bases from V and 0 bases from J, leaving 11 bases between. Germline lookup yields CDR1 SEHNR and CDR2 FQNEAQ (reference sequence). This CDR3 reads CASSSGGLSTDTQYF. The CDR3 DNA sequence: TGTGCCAGCAGCTCCGGGGGACTTAGCACAGATACGCAGTATTTT. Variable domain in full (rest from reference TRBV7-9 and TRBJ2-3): DTGVSQNPRHKITKRGQNVTFRCDPISEHNRLYWYRQTLGQGPEFLTYFQNEAQLEKSRLLSDRFSAERPKGSFSTLEIQRTEQGDSAMYLCASSSGGLSTDTQYFGPGTRLTVL.

Here the CDR3 reads CSVEWDRKMNTEAFF. For the CDR3, the DNA is TGCAGCGTTGAATGGGACAGAAAAATGAACACTGAAGCTTTCTTT. This chain links TRBV29-1 with TRBJ1-1, with 7 bases fitting TRBD1. CDR1 is SQVTM, CDR2 ANQGSEA, per germline. The length of the CDR3 is 15 residues. V lost 2 bases and J lost 0; bases outside the gene matches: 6.

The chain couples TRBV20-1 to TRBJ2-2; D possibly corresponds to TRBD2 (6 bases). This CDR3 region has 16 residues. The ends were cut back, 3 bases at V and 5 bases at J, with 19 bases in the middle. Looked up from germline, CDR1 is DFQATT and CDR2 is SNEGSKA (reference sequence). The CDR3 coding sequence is TGCAGTGCTAGTCGGGGGAAGGGTCCGAGGACCGGGGAGCTGTTTTTT. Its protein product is CSASRGKGPRTGELFF.

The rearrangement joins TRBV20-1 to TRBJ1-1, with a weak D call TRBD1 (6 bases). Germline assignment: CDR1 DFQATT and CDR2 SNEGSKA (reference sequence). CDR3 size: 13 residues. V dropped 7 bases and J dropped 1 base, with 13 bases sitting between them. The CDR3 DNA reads TGCAGTGTTAGGCAGGGGCCGAACACTGAAGCTTTCTTT. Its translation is CSVRQGPNTEAFF.

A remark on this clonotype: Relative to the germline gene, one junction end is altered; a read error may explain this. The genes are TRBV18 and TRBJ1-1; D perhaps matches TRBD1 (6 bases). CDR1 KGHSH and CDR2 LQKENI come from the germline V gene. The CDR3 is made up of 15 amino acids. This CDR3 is CASSPAGGGNTKAFF. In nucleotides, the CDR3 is TGTGCCAGCTCACCAGCCGGAGGGGGGAACACTAAAGCTTTCTTT. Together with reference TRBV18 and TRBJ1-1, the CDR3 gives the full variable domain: NAGVMQNPRHLVRRRGQEARLRCSPMKGHSHVYWYRQLPEEGLKFMVYLQKENIIDESGMPKERFSAEFPKEGPSILRIQQVVRGDSAAYFCASSPAGGGNTKAFFGQGTRLTVV.

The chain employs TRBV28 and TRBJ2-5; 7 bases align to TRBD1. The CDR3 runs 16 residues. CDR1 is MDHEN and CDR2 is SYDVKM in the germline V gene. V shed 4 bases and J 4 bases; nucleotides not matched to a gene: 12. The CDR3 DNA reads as TGTGCCAGCAGTTCCCCTCCCCCGCGACAGGGAGAGACCCAGTACTTC. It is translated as CASSSPPPRQGETQYF.

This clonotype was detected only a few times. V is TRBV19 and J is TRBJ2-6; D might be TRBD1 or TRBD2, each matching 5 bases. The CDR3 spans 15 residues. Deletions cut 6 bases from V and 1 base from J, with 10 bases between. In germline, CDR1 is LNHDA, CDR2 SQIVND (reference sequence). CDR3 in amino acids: CASREGPSGANVLTF. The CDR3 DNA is TGTGCCAGTAGAGAGGGACCGTCTGGGGCCAACGTCCTGACTTTC.

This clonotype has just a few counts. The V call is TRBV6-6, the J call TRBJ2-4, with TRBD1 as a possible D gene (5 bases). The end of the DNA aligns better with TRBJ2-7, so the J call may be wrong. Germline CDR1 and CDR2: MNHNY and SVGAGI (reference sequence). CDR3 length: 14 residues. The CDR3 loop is CASSYPRMGREQYF. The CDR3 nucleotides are TGTGCCAGCAGTTATCCGCGTATGGGGCGCGAGCAGTACTTC.

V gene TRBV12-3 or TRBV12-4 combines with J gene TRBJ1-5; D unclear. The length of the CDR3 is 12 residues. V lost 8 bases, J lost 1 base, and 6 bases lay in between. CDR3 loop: CASCVSNQPQHF. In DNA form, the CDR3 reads TGTGCCAGCTGTGTCAGCAATCAGCCCCAGCATTTT.

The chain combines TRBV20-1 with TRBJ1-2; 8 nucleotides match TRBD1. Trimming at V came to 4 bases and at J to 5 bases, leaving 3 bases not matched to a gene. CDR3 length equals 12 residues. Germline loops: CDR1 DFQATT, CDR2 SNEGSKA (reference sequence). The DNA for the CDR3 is TGCAGTGCTACAGGGGGCGGATATGGCTACACCTTC. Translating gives CSATGGGYGYTF.

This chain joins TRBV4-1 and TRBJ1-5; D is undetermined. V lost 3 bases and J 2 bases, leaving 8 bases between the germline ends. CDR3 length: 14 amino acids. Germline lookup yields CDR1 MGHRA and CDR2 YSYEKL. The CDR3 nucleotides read TGCGCCAGCAGCCACGGTGGGGGCAATCAGCCCCAGCATTTT. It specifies CASSHGGGNQPQHF.

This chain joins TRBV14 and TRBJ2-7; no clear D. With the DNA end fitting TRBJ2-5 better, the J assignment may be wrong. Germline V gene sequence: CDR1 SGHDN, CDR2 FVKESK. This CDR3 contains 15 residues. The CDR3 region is CASSQGDPLKETQYF. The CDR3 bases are TGTGCCAGCAGCCAAGGAGACCCTTTAAAAGAGACCCAGTACTTC.

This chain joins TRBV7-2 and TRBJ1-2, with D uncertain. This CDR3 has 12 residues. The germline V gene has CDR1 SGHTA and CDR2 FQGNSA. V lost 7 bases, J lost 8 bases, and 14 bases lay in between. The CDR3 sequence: CASTVSALGYTF. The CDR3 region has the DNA TGTGCCAGCACAGTGTCGGCCCTCGGCTACACCTTC.

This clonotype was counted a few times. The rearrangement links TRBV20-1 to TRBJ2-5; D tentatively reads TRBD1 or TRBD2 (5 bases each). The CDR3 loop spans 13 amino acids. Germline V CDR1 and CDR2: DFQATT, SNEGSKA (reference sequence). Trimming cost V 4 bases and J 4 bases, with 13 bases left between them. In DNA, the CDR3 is TGCAGTGCTACTAGGGGACCCCGAGAGACCCAGTACTTC. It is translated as CSATRGPRETQYF.

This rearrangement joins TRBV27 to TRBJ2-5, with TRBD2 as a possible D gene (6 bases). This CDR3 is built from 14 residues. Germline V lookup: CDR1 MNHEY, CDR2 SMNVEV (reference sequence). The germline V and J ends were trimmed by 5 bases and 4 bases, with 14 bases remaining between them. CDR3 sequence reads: CASSPEDGGETQYF. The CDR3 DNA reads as TGTGCCAGCAGTCCAGAGGACGGGGGAGAGACCCAGTACTTC.

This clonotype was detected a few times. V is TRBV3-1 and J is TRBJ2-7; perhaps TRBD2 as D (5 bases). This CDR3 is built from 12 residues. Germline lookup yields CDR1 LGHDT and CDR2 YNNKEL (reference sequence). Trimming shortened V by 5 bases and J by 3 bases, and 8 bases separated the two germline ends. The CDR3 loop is CASSSDCYEQYF. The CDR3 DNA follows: TGTGCCAGCAGCTCGGACTGCTACGAGCAGTACTTC.

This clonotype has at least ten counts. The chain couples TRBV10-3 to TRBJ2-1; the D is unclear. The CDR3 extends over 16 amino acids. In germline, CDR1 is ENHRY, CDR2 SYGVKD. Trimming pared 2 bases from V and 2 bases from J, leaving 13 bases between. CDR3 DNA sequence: TGTGCCATCAGTGAGGTGGACCGCCGAGCCTACAATGAGCAGTTCTTC. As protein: CAISEVDRRAYNEQFF.

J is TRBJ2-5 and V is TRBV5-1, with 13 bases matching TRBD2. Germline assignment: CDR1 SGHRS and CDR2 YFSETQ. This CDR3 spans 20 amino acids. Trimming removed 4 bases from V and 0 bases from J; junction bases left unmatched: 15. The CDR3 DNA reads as TGCGCCAGCAGCGCGGCCCGACTAGCGGGGGGCCTAATGGACCAAGAGACCCAGTACTTC. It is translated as CASSAARLAGGLMDQETQYF.

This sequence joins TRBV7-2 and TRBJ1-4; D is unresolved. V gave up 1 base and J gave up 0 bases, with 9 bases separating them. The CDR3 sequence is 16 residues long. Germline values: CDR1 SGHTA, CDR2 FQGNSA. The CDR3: CASSLVLQATNEKLFF. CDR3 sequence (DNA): TGTGCCAGCAGCTTAGTTCTGCAGGCAACTAATGAAAAACTGTTTTTT.

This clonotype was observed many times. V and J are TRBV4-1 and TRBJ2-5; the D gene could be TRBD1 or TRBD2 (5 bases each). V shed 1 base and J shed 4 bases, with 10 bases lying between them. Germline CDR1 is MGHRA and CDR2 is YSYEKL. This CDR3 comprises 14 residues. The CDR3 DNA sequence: TGCGCCAGCAGCCAAGTAGGGGCGGGAGAGACCCAGTACTTC. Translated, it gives CASSQVGAGETQYF.

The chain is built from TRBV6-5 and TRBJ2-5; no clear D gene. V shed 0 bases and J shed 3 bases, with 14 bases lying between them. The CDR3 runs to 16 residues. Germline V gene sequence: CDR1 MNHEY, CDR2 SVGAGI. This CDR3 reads CASSYSPSEFKETQYF. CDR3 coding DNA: TGTGCCAGCAGTTACTCTCCTTCGGAGTTTAAAGAGACCCAGTACTTC.

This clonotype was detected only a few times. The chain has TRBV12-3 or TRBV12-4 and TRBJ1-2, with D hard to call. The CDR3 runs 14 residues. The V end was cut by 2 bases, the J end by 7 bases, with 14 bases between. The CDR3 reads CASSLSRIVGGYTF. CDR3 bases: TGTGCCAGCAGTTTATCTCGGATTGTCGGTGGCTACACCTTC.

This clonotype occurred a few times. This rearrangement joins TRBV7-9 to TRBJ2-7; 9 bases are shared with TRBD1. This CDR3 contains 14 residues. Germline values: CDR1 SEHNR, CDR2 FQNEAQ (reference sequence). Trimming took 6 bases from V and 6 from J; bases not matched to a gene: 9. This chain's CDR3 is CASSSGTGMSEQYF. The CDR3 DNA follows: TGTGCCAGCAGTTCCGGGACAGGGATGTCCGAGCAGTACTTC. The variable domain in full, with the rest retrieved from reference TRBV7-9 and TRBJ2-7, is DTGVSQNPRHKITKRGQNVTFRCDPISEHNRLYWYRQTLGQGPEFLTYFQNEAQLEKSRLLSDRFSAERPKGSFSTLEIQRTEQGDSAMYLCASSSGTGMSEQYFGPGTRLTVT.

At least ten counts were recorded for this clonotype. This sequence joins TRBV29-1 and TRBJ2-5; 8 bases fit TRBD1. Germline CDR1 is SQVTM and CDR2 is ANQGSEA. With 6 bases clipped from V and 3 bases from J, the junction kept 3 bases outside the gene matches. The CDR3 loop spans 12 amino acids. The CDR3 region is CSVGTGKETQYF. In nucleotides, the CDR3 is TGCAGCGTGGGGACAGGAAAAGAGACCCAGTACTTC.